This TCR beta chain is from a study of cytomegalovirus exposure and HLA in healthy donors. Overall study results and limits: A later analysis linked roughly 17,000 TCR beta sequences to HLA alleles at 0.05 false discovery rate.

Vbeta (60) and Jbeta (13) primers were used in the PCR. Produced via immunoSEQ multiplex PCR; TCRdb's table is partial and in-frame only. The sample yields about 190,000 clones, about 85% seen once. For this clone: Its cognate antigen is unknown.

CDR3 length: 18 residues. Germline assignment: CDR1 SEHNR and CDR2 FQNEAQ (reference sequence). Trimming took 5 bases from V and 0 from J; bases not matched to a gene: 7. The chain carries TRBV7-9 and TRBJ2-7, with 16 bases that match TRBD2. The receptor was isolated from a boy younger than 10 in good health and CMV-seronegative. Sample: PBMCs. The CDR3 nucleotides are TGTGCCAGCAGCCCGGGACTAGCGGGAGGGTTTCCCTCCTACGAGCAGTACTTC. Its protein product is CASSPGLAGGFPSYEQYF.